Presented here are 9 T cell receptor beta chains from one specimen sequenced in a study of CD8 T cells in Susac syndrome. After extraction with the RNeasy kit, about 0.45 to 1 ug of the RNA was reverse transcribed using random hexamers. TCRdb analysed the immunoSEQ multiplex PCR reads with MiXCR anew, one entry per CDR3 protein. The sample lists about 200,000 distinct CDR3 sequences, around 93% occurring once. Sequencing used CD4+ T cells from PBMCs. These receptors were obtained from a human donor with multiple sclerosis.

CDR3 amino acids: CATNTGPGDYGYTF. Here the CDR3 DNA reads TGTGCCACCAACACCGGGCCCGGGGACTATGGCTACACCTTC. The chain has TRBV15 and TRBJ1-2; D not certain. With 7 bases removed from V and 3 bases from J, the gap between germline ends came to 15 bases. The CDR3 has 14 amino acids. Per the germline V gene, CDR1 is LNHNV and CDR2 is YYDKDF (reference sequence).

The chain is built from TRBV29-1 and TRBJ2-1, with 10 bases lining up with TRBD1. The germline CDR1 and CDR2 sequences are SQVTM and ANQGSEA. The V and J ends lost 6 bases and 6 bases, in that order; junction bases with no gene match: 14. The CDR3 spans 16 residues. The CDR3 region has the DNA TGCAGCGTGGGCATCACCGGGACAGGGGCCCTCAATGAGCAGTTCTTC. Its translation: CSVGITGTGALNEQFF.

The sample holds one count of this clonotype. This rearrangement joins TRBV2 to TRBJ2-1; 14 bases map to TRBD2. The CDR3 sequence is 20 residues long. The V gene end was trimmed by 0 bases and the J gene end by 6 bases; junction bases not matched to a gene: 13. CDR1 is SNHLY and CDR2 is FYNNEI in the germline V gene. CDR3 loop: CASSEAGLAGGPGPSNEQFF. The DNA of the CDR3 is TGTGCCAGCAGTGAAGCTGGACTAGCGGGGGGCCCGGGACCCAGCAATGAGCAGTTCTTC.

This chain uses TRBV10-3 with TRBJ2-1, with a tentative D call TRBD1 (5 bases). The germline V gene encodes CDR1 ENHRY and CDR2 SYGVKD. V lost 7 bases, J lost 0 bases, and 10 bases lay in between. The length of the CDR3 is 14 residues. CDR3 sequence reads: CAIMNRSSYNEQFF. The CDR3 region has the DNA TGTGCCATCATGAACAGGAGCTCCTACAATGAGCAGTTCTTC.

This rearrangement joins TRBV20-1 to TRBJ2-1; TRBD2 aligns across 10 bases. CDR1 is DFQATT, CDR2 SNEGSKA, per germline (reference sequence). This CDR3 is built from 14 residues. Unmatched junction bases numbered 11, after V lost 6 bases and J lost 9 bases. This CDR3 is CSATPAGGFSEQFF. CDR3 coding DNA: TGCAGTGCCACCCCAGCGGGGGGGTTTAGTGAGCAGTTCTTC.

The V gene is TRBV7-9, the J gene TRBJ1-2; possibly TRBD1 for D (6 bases). Looked up from germline, CDR1 is SEHNR and CDR2 is FQNEAQ (reference sequence). Trimming left V 5 bases short and J 3 bases short, with 13 bases between. The CDR3 has 14 amino acids. DNA of the CDR3: TGTGCCAGCAGCCTATGGACAGAGGACTATGGCTACACCTTC. It encodes CASSLWTEDYGYTF.

The J gene is TRBJ1-2, the V gene TRBV3-1; TRBD1 agrees at 9 bases. V gave up 7 bases and J gave up 5 bases; unmatched junction bases: 8. This CDR3 region has 14 residues. Per the germline V gene, CDR1 is LGHDT and CDR2 is YNNKEL (reference sequence). CDR3 region: CASTARDRVYGYTF. As DNA, the CDR3 is TGTGCCAGCACCGCGAGGGACAGGGTGTATGGCTACACCTTC. The full variable domain, completed using reference TRBV3-1 and TRBJ1-2, is DTAVSQTPKYLVTQMGNDKSIKCEQNLGHDTMYWYKQDSKKFLKIMFSYNNKELIINETVPNRFSPKSPDKAHLNLHINSLELGDSAVYFCASTARDRVYGYTFGSGTRLTVV.

The rearrangement uses TRBV29-1 and TRBJ1-2; tentative D call: TRBD1 (6 bases). CDR3 length: 13 amino acids. The germline V gene encodes CDR1 SQVTM and CDR2 ANQGSEA. Deletions cut 4 bases from V and 4 bases from J, with 13 bases between. The chain's CDR3 is CSVVPGVGYGYTF. In nucleotides, the CDR3 is TGCAGCGTTGTCCCAGGGGTGGGCTATGGCTACACCTTC.

This chain links TRBV5-6 with TRBJ1-4; D is undetermined. Germline CDR1 is SGHDT and CDR2 is YYEEEE. The germline V and J ends were trimmed by 4 bases and 8 bases, with 18 bases remaining between them. This CDR3 comprises 15 residues. CDR3 in DNA: TGTGCCAGCAGCCCCGGAGTGTCGGAGAGCGAAAAACTGTTTTTT. This encodes CASSPGVSESEKLFF.